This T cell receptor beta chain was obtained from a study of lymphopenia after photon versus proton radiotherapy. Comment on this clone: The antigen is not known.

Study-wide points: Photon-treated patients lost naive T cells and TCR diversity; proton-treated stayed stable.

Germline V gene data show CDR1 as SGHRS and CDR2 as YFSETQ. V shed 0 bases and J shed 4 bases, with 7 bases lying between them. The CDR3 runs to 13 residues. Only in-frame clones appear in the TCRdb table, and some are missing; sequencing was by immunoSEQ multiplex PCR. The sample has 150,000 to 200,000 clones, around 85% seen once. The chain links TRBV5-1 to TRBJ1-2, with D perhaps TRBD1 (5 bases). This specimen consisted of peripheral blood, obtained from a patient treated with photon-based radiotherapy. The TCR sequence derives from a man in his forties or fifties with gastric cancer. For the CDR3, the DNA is TGCGCCAGCAGCTTGGGGGACGGCTATGGCTACACCTTC. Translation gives CASSLGDGYGYTF.